The T cell receptor (beta chain) described here comes from a study of blood T cell repertoires in COVID-19. Germline V gene data show CDR1 as KGHSH and CDR2 as LQKENI. The length of the CDR3 is 17 residues. The V gene lost 4 bases and the J gene lost 0 bases, with 15 bases spanning the gap. Per the original data handling: Nucleated cell number was recorded as an estimate derived from reference gene primer amplification. Method: immunoSEQ multiplex PCR; TCRdb's copy keeps in-frame clones and lacks some. V, J and clone size derive from that table, while D and trimming were established from the DNA sequence. The sample lists approximately 260,000 clones; about 88% were seen once. Everyone who took part was 18 to 89 years old, and they came from about two dozen US areas. This clone was counted between two and nine times.

This sequence originates from a man aged 25-45 years with acute COVID-19. The chain employs TRBV18 and TRBJ2-2; a possible D gene is TRBD1 (5 bases). The sequenced sample consisted of PBMCs or T cells enriched from blood (not recorded which). The CDR3 bases are TGTGCCAGCTCACTAACAATAACAGGAGCGAACACCGGGGAGCTGTTTTTT. Encoded protein: CASSLTITGANTGELFF.